A single sample gave rise to the 27 T cell receptor beta chains below, sequenced in a study of cytomegalovirus exposure and HLA in healthy donors. The PCR contained 60 Vbeta and 13 Jbeta primers. Clones were sequenced by immunoSEQ multiplex PCR, and TCRdb holds only the in-frame ones, with some missing. The sample lists 100,000 to 150,000 clones; over 60% were seen once. Material for sequencing was PBMCs. These receptors came from a man aged 18-30 years in good health and CMV-seronegative.

V is TRBV6-5 and J is TRBJ2-7; D is possibly TRBD2 (6 bases). CDR1 MNHEY and CDR2 SVGAGI come from the germline V gene. The CDR3 consists of 13 residues. Trimming shortened V by 6 bases and J by 2 bases, and 11 bases separated the two germline ends. In DNA, the CDR3 is TGTGCCAGCAGACCTAGCGCAGCCTACGAGCAGTACTTC. Translating gives CASRPSAAYEQYF.

The V gene is TRBV30, the J gene TRBJ2-3; D possibly corresponds to TRBD2 (6 bases). Germline-derived CDR1 and CDR2 are GTSNPN and SVGIG (reference sequence). Trimming took 3 bases from V and 7 from J, leaving 17 bases between them. This CDR3 has 14 residues. The CDR3 reads CAWSGGALTNTQYF. DNA for the CDR3: TGTGCCTGGAGCGGGGGTGCGTTAACAAATACGCAGTATTTT.

The V gene is TRBV6-5, the J gene TRBJ2-3; weak D call: TRBD2 (7 bases). V lost 7 bases to trimming and J lost 0 bases, with 14 bases between them. The CDR3 is 15 amino acids. CDR1 is MNHEY, CDR2 SVGAGI, per germline. CDR3 sequence (DNA): TGTGCCAGCACGCGGGGGCAAGTAAGCACAGATACGCAGTATTTT. Its protein product is CASTRGQVSTDTQYF.

This clone was seen a single time. The J gene is TRBJ2-7, the V gene TRBV4-3; maybe TRBD2 (6 bases). The CDR3 is 14 amino acids. With 3 bases removed from V and 9 bases from J, the gap between germline ends came to 18 bases. Germline lookup yields CDR1 LGHNA and CDR2 YSLEER. In nucleotides, the CDR3 is TGCGCCAGCAGCCAGGGTCGGCTTGGGACTGGGCAGTACTTC. This gives the protein CASSQGRLGTGQYF.

This rearrangement joins TRBV19 to TRBJ2-3; 7 bases match TRBD1. Germline assignment: CDR1 LNHDA and CDR2 SQIVND (reference sequence). There are 14 residues in the CDR3. The V segment lost 5 bases and the J segment 10 bases; nucleotides outside the gene matches: 12. Here the CDR3 reads CASSAWTGTSPQYF. The CDR3 coding sequence is TGTGCCAGTAGTGCATGGACAGGCACCAGTCCGCAGTATTTT.

The chain has TRBV5-4 and TRBJ1-1; 10 bases line up with TRBD1. The germline gives CDR1 SGHNT, CDR2 YYREEE (reference sequence). V dropped 4 bases and J dropped 1; count of bases not matched to a gene: 7. CDR3 length equals 16 residues. CDR3: CASSADRGRGNTEAFF. The CDR3 DNA is TGTGCCAGCAGCGCTGACAGGGGGCGAGGGAACACTGAAGCTTTCTTT.

This clone appeared a few times. The V gene is TRBV5-6, the J gene TRBJ1-2; perhaps TRBD1 as D (5 bases). Germline CDR1 reads SGHDT; CDR2 reads YYEEEE. This CDR3 has 15 amino acids. V was trimmed by 0 bases and J by 2 bases, leaving 11 bases between them. The CDR3 DNA follows: TGTGCCAGCAGCTTGGCCTCGGGGGAGAACTATGGCTACACCTTC. Translation: CASSLASGENYGYTF.

The gene calls are TRBV7-8 and TRBJ1-1; a possible D gene is TRBD1 (5 bases). The CDR3 has 14 residues. Germline values: CDR1 SGHVS, CDR2 FQNEAQ. Trimming removed 1 base at V and 1 base at J, with 7 bases between. The CDR3, as DNA: TGTGCCAGCAGCTTAGGGAGGGGGAACACTGAAGCTTTCTTT. This codes for CASSLGRGNTEAFF.

The CDR3 reads CASSPDRGGNYGYTF. In DNA form, the CDR3 reads TGTGCCAGCAGCCCAGACAGGGGGGGCAACTATGGCTACACCTTC. The chain couples TRBV6-6 to TRBJ1-2; TRBD1 matches at 9 bases. V dropped 6 bases and J dropped 2; count of bases not matched to a gene: 7. CDR3 length equals 15 residues. Germline-derived CDR1 and CDR2 are MNHNY and SVGAGI (reference sequence).

The sample holds a few counts of this clone. The limits of the CDR3 on the DNA are not certain, so only TCRdb's listed CDR3 is given. This chain connects TRBV28 to TRBJ1-5. Germline values: CDR1 MDHEN, CDR2 SYDVKM. Both ends counted, the CDR3 spans 12 residues. The CDR3: CASSLGTGPQHF.

This clone has a handful of counts. At one boundary the junction diverges from the germline segment, which might be a read error. The chain couples TRBV7-9 to TRBJ1-2; D not resolved. Per the germline V gene, CDR1 is SEHNR and CDR2 is FQNEAQ (reference sequence). The CDR3 sequence is 15 residues long. CDR3 nucleotide sequence: TGTGCCAGCAGCTTGCAGCCGAGGCCCGACTATGGCTACCCCTTC. Translated: CASSLQPRPDYGYPF.

Only a few counts were recorded for this clone. This sequence joins TRBV7-8 and TRBJ2-1; the match to TRBD1 covers 8 bases. Germline lookup yields CDR1 SGHVS and CDR2 FQNEAQ. V dropped 7 bases and J dropped 8; count of bases not matched to a gene: 13. There are 15 residues in the CDR3. The CDR3 region is CASTPSDRVSDEQFF. The DNA for the CDR3 is TGTGCCAGCACCCCTTCGGACAGGGTAAGCGATGAGCAGTTCTTC.

This clone was recorded a few times. The chain recombines TRBV6-5 with TRBJ2-7, with a weak D call TRBD1 (6 bases). Germline assignment: CDR1 MNHEY and CDR2 SVGAGI. V lost 1 base and J lost 6, with 10 bases in between. The CDR3 is 13 amino acids. The CDR3 protein is CASSYYVGAEQYF. Here the CDR3 DNA reads TGTGCCAGCAGTTACTATGTGGGGGCCGAGCAGTACTTC.

This clone was counted a single time. The chain has TRBV9 and TRBJ2-2; possible D gene TRBD2, 6 bases. Germline CDR1 is SGDLS and CDR2 is YYNGEE. CDR3 length: 15 residues. V shed 4 bases and J shed 2 bases, with 12 bases lying between them. The CDR3 sequence is CASSPYGRNTGELFF. The DNA for the CDR3 is TGTGCCAGCAGCCCTTACGGGAGAAACACCGGGGAGCTGTTTTTT.

V usage is TRBV9 and J usage is TRBJ2-7, with TRBD1 identical over 9 bases. J gave up 0 bases and V 3 bases, and 1 base lay outside the gene matches. There are 14 residues in the CDR3. Germline V lookup: CDR1 SGDLS, CDR2 YYNGEE. The CDR3: CASSATGGSYEQYF. The DNA for the CDR3 is TGTGCCAGCAGCGCGACAGGGGGCTCCTACGAGCAGTACTTC. The variable domain in full, with the rest retrieved from reference TRBV9 and TRBJ2-7, is DSGVTQTPKHLITATGQRVTLRCSPRSGDLSVYWYQQSLDQGLQFLIQYYNGEERAKGNILERFSAQQFPDLHSELNLSSLELGDSALYFCASSATGGSYEQYFGPGTRLTVT.

DNA for the CDR3: TGTGCCAGCAGTGTCGGACTAGCGGGGGGGCAAGAGACCCAGTACTTC. Protein: CASSVGLAGGQETQYF. The J gene is TRBJ2-5, the V gene TRBV6-1; 15 nucleotides line up with TRBD2. The length of the CDR3 is 16 residues. V was pared by 4 bases and J by 2 bases, with 2 bases of the junction left unmatched. Germline CDR1 reads MNHNS; CDR2 reads SASEGT.

The chain employs TRBV7-2 and TRBJ1-5; TRBD1 might be the D (6 bases). The CDR3 spans 14 residues. The V gene's germline CDR1 is SGHTA and CDR2 FQGNSA. The V gene lost 1 base and the J gene lost 9 bases, with 13 bases spanning the gap. The CDR3, as DNA: TGTGCCAGCAGCTTAGTACAGGGTCATGGGCCCCAGCATTTT. Amino acid sequence: CASSLVQGHGPQHF.

This clone was found a few times. This chain connects TRBV21-1 to TRBJ2-2; the table assigns TRBD1, which was not confirmed against the DNA. TRBV21-1 represents a pseudogene. CDR3 size: 16 residues. The CDR3 bases are TGTGCCAGCACCCCGAGGGGGAAACGAATAACCGGGGAGCTGTTTTTT. This encodes CASTPRGKRITGELFF.

The chain is built from TRBV7-9 and TRBJ2-2; 10 bases map to TRBD1. Germline-derived CDR1 and CDR2 are SEHNR and FQNEAQ (reference sequence). The CDR3 totals 16 residues. The V gene end was trimmed by 3 bases and the J gene end by 3 bases; junction bases not matched to a gene: 4. In DNA, the CDR3 is TGTGCCAGCAGCTTTGGGACAGGGGCCTACACCGGGGAGCTGTTTTTT. The encoded protein is CASSFGTGAYTGELFF.

The V and J genes are TRBV19 and TRBJ1-5, with D uncertain. In germline, CDR1 is LNHDA, CDR2 SQIVND (reference sequence). The V end lost 8 bases, the J end lost 8 bases, and 25 bases lay between the germline ends. The CDR3 runs 16 residues. The CDR3 protein is CASSPSRRIEAEPQHF. CDR3 coding DNA: TGTGCCAGTTCCCCCTCCAGACGGATAGAAGCGGAGCCCCAGCATTTT.

The chain uses TRBV11-2 and TRBJ1-1; a possible D gene is TRBD1 (5 bases). This CDR3 comprises 12 residues. Germline V CDR1 and CDR2: SGHAT, FQNNGV. Trimming took 3 bases from V and 8 from J, leaving 10 bases between them. The CDR3 nucleotides are TGTGCCAGCAGCTTCAGGGATTCCGAAGCTTTCTTT. Translating it yields CASSFRDSEAFF.

This chain joins TRBV4-2 and TRBJ1-4; 8 bases are a match to TRBD1. J was trimmed by 4 bases and V by 7 bases; bases with no gene match: 5. Germline V gene sequence: CDR1 LGHNA, CDR2 YNFKEQ. The CDR3 loop spans 14 amino acids. This CDR3 reads CASTLGQGNEKLFF. The CDR3 DNA is TGTGCCAGCACCTTAGGACAGGGTAATGAAAAACTGTTTTTT.

The CDR3 here is CASSESPARSYEQYF. CDR3 in DNA: TGTGCCAGCAGTGAGAGCCCCGCTCGCTCCTACGAGCAGTACTTC. J is TRBJ2-7 and V is TRBV28; no reliable D call. This CDR3 is 15 amino acids long. The germline V and J ends were trimmed by 5 bases and 0 bases, with 14 bases remaining between them. CDR1 is MDHEN, CDR2 SYDVKM, per germline.

V usage is TRBV7-2 and J usage is TRBJ2-7, with 14 bases matching TRBD2. CDR3 size: 18 residues. V trimming: 5 bases; J trimming: 3 bases; junction bases outside the gene matches: 12. Germline V gene sequence: CDR1 SGHTA, CDR2 FQGNSA. CDR3 amino acids: CASSMSGTSGRMGYEQYF. CDR3 nucleotides: TGTGCCAGCAGCATGAGCGGGACTAGCGGGAGAATGGGCTACGAGCAGTACTTC.

A remark on this clone: The junction differs from germline at one of its ends, possibly a read error. The V call is TRBV6-1, the J call TRBJ1-4, with D perhaps matching TRBD1 (6 bases). The CDR3 totals 14 residues. The germline gives CDR1 MNHNS, CDR2 SASEGT. The CDR3: CASSSGQSNEKLLF. CDR3 DNA sequence: TGTGCCAGCAGTTCCGGACAGTCAAATGAAAAACTGCTTTTT.

The chain recombines TRBV5-6 with TRBJ1-1; D is uncertain. V was cut by 3 bases and J by 4 bases, with 16 bases left in between. CDR1 SGHDT and CDR2 YYEEEE come from the germline V gene. This CDR3 region has 15 residues. The DNA for the CDR3 is TGTGCCAGCAGCTCTCGGGTCGAAATGGGCACTGAAGCTTTCTTT. Amino acid sequence: CASSSRVEMGTEAFF. The full variable domain, rest sourced from reference TRBV5-6 and TRBJ1-1, is DAGVTQSPTHLIKTRGQQVTLRCSPKSGHDTVSWYQQALGQGPQFIFQYYEEEERQRGNFPDRFSGHQFPNYSSELNVNALLLGDSALYLCASSSRVEMGTEAFFGQGTRLTVV.

CDR3 amino acids: CASSDRGGYEKLFF. CDR3 nucleotide sequence: TGTGCCAGCAGCGACAGGGGAGGTTATGAAAAACTGTTTTTT. The chain couples TRBV7-9 to TRBJ1-4, with 8 bases lining up with TRBD1. V lost 5 bases, J lost 6 bases, and 5 bases stayed unmatched. The germline V gene encodes CDR1 SEHNR and CDR2 FQNEAQ (reference sequence). This CDR3 is 14 amino acids long.